The T cell receptor (beta chain) under discussion was sequenced for a study of blood T cell repertoires in COVID-19. Across the whole study: Acute-phase and convalescent COVID-19 samples originated in the United States, Italy and Spain. T cells, B-cell-depleted T cells, or PBMCs supplied cDNA or gDNA.

The CDR3 totals 15 residues. V shed 3 bases and J shed 3 bases, with 12 bases lying between them. Looked up from germline, CDR1 is MNHEY and CDR2 is SMNVEV (reference sequence). Authors' analysis steps: Estimation of nucleated cell counts relied on the amplification of reference gene primers. Profiling relied on immunoSEQ multiplex PCR, and the TCRdb table lists in-frame clones only, not all of them. The V and J calls and clone size were taken over from that table, and D and trimming were inferred from the DNA. The top ten hold over 35% of the sample, which has approximately 100,000 clones, roughly 85% seen once.

This TCR came from an elderly man with acute or convalescent COVID-19. The rearrangement joins TRBV27 to TRBJ1-3; D is uncertain. Sequenced: peripheral blood. CDR3 amino acids: CASSLSVRDGNTIYF. Here the CDR3 DNA reads TGTGCCAGCAGTTTGTCGGTCCGGGATGGAAACACCATATATTTT.